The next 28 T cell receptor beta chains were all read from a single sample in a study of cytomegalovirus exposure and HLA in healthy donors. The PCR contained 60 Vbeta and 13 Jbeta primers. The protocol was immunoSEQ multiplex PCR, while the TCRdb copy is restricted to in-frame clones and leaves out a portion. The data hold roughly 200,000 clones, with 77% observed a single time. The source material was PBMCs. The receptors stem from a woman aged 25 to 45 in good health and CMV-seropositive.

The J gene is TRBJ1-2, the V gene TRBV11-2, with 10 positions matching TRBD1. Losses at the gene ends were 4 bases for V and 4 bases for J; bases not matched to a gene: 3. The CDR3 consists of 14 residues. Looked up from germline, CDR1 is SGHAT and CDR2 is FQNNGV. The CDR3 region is CASSWTGGGYGYTF. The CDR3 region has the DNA TGTGCCAGCAGCTGGACAGGGGGAGGCTATGGCTACACCTTC.

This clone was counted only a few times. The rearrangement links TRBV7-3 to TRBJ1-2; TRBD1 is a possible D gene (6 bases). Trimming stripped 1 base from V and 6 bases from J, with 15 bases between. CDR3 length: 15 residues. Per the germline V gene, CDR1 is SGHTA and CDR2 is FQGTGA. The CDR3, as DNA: TGTGCCAGCAGCTTAAATCCCGGGACAAGAAATGGCTACACCTTC. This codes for CASSLNPGTRNGYTF.

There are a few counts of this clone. CDR3 sequence reads: CASSIRRPRGNNEQFF. Written as DNA, the CDR3 is TGTGCCAGTAGTATCAGAAGACCCAGGGGAAACAATGAGCAGTTCTTC. The rearrangement links TRBV19 to TRBJ2-1; D is perhaps TRBD1 (6 bases). The CDR3 consists of 16 residues. The germline V gene encodes CDR1 LNHDA and CDR2 SQIVND (reference sequence). The V gene lost 3 bases and the J gene lost 5 bases, with 17 bases spanning the gap.

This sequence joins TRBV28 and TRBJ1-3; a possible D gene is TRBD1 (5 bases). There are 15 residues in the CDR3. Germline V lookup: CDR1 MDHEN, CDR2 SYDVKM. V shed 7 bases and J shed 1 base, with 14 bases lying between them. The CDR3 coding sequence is TGTGCCAGCACGAAAGGGGCGTTGTCTGGAAACACCATATATTTT. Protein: CASTKGALSGNTIYF.

The CDR3, as DNA: TGTGCCAGCAGCTTAGGAGTATTGGATGGCTACACCTTC. Translating gives CASSLGVLDGYTF. This rearrangement joins TRBV7-2 to TRBJ1-2; no clear D gene. From germline, CDR1 is SGHTA and CDR2 FQGNSA. The CDR3 spans 13 residues. Trimming shortened V by 1 base and J by 6 bases, and 9 bases separated the two germline ends.

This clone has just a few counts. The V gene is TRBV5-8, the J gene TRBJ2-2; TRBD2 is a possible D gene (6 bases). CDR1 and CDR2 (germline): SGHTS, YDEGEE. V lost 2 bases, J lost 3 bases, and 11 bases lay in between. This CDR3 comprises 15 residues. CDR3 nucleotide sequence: TGTGCCAGCAGCTTCTCGGGACTTTACACCGGGGAGCTGTTTTTT. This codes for CASSFSGLYTGELFF.

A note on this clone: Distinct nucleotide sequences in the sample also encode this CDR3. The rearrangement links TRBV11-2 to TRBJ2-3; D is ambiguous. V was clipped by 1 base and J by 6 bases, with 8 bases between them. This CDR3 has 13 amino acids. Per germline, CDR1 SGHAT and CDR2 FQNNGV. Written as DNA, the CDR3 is TGTGCCAGCAGCTTAGGGCTTCCGGATACGCAGTATTTT. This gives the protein CASSLGLPDTQYF.

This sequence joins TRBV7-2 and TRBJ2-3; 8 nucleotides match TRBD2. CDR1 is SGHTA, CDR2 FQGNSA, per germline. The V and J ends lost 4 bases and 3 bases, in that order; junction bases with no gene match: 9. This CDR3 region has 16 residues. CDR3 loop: CASSSPSGWGTDTQYF. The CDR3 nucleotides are TGTGCCAGCAGCTCCCCTAGCGGGTGGGGTACAGATACGCAGTATTTT.

This CDR3 reads CASSPLTGSNYGYTF. Written as DNA, the CDR3 is TGTGCCAGCAGCCCCCTGACAGGGTCTAACTATGGCTACACCTTC. The rearrangement links TRBV28 to TRBJ1-2, with 7 bases aligning to TRBD1. With 6 bases clipped from V and 0 bases from J, the junction kept 7 bases outside the gene matches. This CDR3 comprises 15 residues. CDR1 is MDHEN, CDR2 SYDVKM, per germline.

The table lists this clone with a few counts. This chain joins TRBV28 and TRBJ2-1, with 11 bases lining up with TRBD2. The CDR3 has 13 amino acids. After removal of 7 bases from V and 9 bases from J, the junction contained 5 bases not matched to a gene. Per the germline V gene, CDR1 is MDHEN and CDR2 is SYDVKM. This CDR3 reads CASKTSGRFEQFF. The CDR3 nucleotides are TGTGCCAGCAAAACTAGCGGGAGATTTGAGCAGTTCTTC.

For the CDR3, the DNA is TGTGCCAGCAGCTTAACTAGCGGGGGACTTCCAGATACGCAGTATTTT. This codes for CASSLTSGGLPDTQYF. The genes are TRBV7-3 and TRBJ2-3; 9 bases line up with TRBD2. With 0 bases clipped from V and 4 bases from J, the junction kept 5 bases outside the gene matches. From germline, CDR1 is SGHTA and CDR2 FQGTGA. CDR3 length: 16 amino acids.

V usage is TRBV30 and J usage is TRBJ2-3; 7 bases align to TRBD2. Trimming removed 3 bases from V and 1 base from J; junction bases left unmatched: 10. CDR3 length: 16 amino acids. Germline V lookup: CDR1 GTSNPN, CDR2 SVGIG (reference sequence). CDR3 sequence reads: CAWRTLAGVGTDTQYF. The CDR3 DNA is TGTGCCTGGAGGACGCTGGCGGGGGTCGGCACAGATACGCAGTATTTT.

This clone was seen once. CDR3 residues: CASQTGMGETQYF. The CDR3, as DNA: TGTGCCAGCCAGACAGGGATGGGGGAGACCCAGTACTTC. The V gene is TRBV5-4, the J gene TRBJ2-5, with 7 bases aligning to TRBD1. Per germline, CDR1 SGHNT and CDR2 YYREEE (reference sequence). The CDR3 spans 13 residues. With 7 bases clipped from V and 5 bases from J, the junction kept 8 bases outside the gene matches. Full variable domain (rest looked up from reference TRBV5-4 and TRBJ2-5): ETGVTQSPTHLIKTRGQQVTLRCSSQSGHNTVSWYQQALGQGPQFIFQYYREEENGRGNFPPRFSGLQFPNYSSELNVNALELDDSALYLCASQTGMGETQYFGPGTRLLVL.

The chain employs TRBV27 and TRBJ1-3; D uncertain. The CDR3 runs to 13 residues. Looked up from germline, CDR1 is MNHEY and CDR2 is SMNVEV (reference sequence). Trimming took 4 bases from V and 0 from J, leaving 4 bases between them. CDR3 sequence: CASSSFSGNTIYF. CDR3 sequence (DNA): TGTGCCAGCAGTTCCTTCTCTGGAAACACCATATATTTT.

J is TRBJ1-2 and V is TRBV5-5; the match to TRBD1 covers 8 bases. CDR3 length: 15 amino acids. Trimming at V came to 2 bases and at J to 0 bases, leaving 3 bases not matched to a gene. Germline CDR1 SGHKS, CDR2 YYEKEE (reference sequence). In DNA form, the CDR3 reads TGTGCCAGCAGCTTAGGACAGGGTCCTAACTATGGCTACACCTTC. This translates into CASSLGQGPNYGYTF.

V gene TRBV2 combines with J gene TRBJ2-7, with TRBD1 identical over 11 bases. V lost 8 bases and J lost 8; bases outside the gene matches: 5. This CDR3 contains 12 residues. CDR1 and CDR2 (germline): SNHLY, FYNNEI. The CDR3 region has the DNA TGTGCCAGCCGGGACAGGGGGTTCCAGCAGTACTTC. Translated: CASRDRGFQQYF.

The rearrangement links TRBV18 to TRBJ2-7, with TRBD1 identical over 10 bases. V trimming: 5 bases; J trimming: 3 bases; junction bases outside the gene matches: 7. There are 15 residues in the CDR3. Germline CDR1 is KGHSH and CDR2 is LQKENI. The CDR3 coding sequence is TGTGCCAGCTCATTTGGACAGGGGGGTAACTACGAGCAGTACTTC. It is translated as CASSFGQGGNYEQYF.

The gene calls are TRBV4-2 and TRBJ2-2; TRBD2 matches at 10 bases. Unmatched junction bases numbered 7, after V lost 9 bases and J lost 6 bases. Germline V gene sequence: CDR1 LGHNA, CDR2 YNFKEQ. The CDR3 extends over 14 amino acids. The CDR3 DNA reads TGTGCCAGTCTAGCGGGGGCCTCGCCCGGGGAGCTGTTTTTT. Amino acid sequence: CASLAGASPGELFF.

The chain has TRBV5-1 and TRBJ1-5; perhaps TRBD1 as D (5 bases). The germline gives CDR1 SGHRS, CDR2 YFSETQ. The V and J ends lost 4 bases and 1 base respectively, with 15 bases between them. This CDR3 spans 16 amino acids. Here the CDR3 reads CASSPGRGGSNQPQHF. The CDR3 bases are TGCGCCAGCAGCCCGGGCCGGGGGGGAAGCAATCAGCCCCAGCATTTT.

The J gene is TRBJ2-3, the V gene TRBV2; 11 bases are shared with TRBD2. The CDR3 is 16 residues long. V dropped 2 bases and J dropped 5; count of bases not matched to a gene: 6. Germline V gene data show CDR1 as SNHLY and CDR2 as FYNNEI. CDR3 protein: CASSELAGGAVDTQYF. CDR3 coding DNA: TGTGCCAGCAGTGAATTAGCGGGGGGGGCGGTAGATACGCAGTATTTT.

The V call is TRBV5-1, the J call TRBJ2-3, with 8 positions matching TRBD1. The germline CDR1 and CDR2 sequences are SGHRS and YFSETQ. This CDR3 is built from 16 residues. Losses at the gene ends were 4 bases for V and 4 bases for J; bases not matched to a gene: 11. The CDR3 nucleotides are TGCGCCAGCAGCCCCTTTTCGACAGGGGCGGCAGATACGCAGTATTTT. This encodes CASSPFSTGAADTQYF.

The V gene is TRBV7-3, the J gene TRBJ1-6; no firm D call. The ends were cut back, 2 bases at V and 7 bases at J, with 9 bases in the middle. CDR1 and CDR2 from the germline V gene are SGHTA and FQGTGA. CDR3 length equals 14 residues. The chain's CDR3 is CASSLGLPNSPLHF. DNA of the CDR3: TGTGCCAGCAGCTTAGGGCTGCCGAATTCACCCCTCCACTTT.

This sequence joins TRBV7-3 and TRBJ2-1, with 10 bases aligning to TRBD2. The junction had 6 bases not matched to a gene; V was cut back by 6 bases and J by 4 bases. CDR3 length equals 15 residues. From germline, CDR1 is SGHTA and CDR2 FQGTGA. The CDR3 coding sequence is TGTGCCAGCAGATCCGGGACTAGCGCTTACAATGAGCAGTTCTTC. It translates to CASRSGTSAYNEQFF.

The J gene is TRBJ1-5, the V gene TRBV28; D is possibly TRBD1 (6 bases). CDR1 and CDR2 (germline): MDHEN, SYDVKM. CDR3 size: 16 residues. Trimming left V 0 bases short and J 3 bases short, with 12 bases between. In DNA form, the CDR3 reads TGTGCCAGCAGTTTATGGTCCAGGGGAACCAATCAGCCCCAGCATTTT. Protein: CASSLWSRGTNQPQHF.

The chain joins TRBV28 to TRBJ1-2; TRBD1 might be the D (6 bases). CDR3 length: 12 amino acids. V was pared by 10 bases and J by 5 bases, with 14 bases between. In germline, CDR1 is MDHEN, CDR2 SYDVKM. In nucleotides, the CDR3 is TGTGCCACCATAGACAGGTATTATGGCTACACCTTC. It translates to CATIDRYYGYTF.

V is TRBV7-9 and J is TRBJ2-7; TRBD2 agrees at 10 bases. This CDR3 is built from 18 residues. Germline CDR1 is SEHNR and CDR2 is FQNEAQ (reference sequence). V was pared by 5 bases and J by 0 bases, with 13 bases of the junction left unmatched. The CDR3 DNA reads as TGTGCCAGCAGCGGACCGCGAGGACTAGCGGAGTACTCCTACGAGCAGTACTTC. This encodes CASSGPRGLAEYSYEQYF.

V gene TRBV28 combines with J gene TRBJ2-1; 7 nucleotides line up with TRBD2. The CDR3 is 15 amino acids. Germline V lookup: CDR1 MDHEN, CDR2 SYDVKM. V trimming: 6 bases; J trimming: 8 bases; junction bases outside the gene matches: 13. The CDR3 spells CASRPGGGTYDEQFF. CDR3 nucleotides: TGTGCCAGCAGACCGGGGGGAGGGACTTACGATGAGCAGTTCTTC.

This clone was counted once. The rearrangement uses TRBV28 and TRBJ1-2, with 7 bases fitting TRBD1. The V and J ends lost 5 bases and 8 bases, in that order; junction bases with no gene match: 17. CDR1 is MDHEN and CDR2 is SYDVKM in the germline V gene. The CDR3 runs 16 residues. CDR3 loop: CASSLPENRGSRGYTF. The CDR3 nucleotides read TGTGCCAGCAGTCTACCGGAAAACAGGGGATCGAGGGGCTACACCTTC.